This passage covers 12 T cell receptor beta chains from one sample sequenced in a study of cytomegalovirus exposure and HLA in healthy donors (dated by TCRdb to between 2016 and 2019). The library came from the immunoSEQ multiplex PCR assay. The multiplex PCR relied on a mix of 60 forward primers for TCR Vbeta segments and 13 reverse primers for TCR Jbeta segments. In TCRdb, the immuneACCESS table is reduced to in-frame sequences with V and J assigned. These tables do not hold every clone; where another copy was compared, an unresolved V gene accounts for under half, and the others remain unexplained. The sample profile shows around 120,000 clones; roughly 72% of them were found once. The ten largest clones take up around a tenth of the sample. Material: PBMCs. The receptors derive from a woman in her forties or fifties in good health and CMV-seropositive.

The chain recombines TRBV19 with TRBJ1-2; TRBD1 aligns across 7 bases. Trimming removed 4 bases from V and 7 bases from J; junction bases left unmatched: 9. Per the germline V gene, CDR1 is LNHDA and CDR2 is SQIVND (reference sequence). The CDR3 runs to 14 residues. CDR3 nucleotides: TGTGCCAGTAGTACCCAAACAGGGGTAGTTGGCTACACCTTC. Protein sequence: CASSTQTGVVGYTF.

The sample holds one count of this clone. The rearrangement uses TRBV2 and TRBJ1-4, with D perhaps TRBD1 (6 bases). The CDR3 covers 16 residues. CDR1 SNHLY and CDR2 FYNNEI come from the germline V gene. V lost 6 bases and J 2 bases, leaving 16 bases between the germline ends. CDR3 nucleotides: TGTGCCAGCAGGGGTGTTTGGGGGGGCACTAATGAAAAACTGTTTTTT. This sequence encodes CASRGVWGGTNEKLFF.

The J gene is TRBJ2-7, the V gene TRBV28; 8 bases match TRBD1. The V and J ends lost 5 bases and 5 bases, in that order; junction bases with no gene match: 14. CDR3 length equals 16 residues. CDR1 and CDR2 (germline): MDHEN, SYDVKM. CDR3 sequence: CASSGYSRDRTDEQYF. The CDR3 DNA sequence: TGTGCCAGCAGTGGATATTCCCGGGACAGGACGGACGAGCAGTACTTC. Using reference TRBV28 and TRBJ2-7 for the parts outside the CDR3, the full variable domain is DVKVTQSSRYLVKRTGEKVFLECVQDMDHENMFWYRQDPGLGLRLIYFSYDVKMKEKGDIPEGYSVSREKKERFSLILESASTNQTSMYLCASSGYSRDRTDEQYFGPGTRLTVT.

The chain links TRBV7-9 to TRBJ2-1; possibly TRBD1 for D (5 bases). CDR1 is SEHNR and CDR2 is FQNEAQ in the germline V gene (reference sequence). The CDR3 extends over 15 amino acids. The V gene lost 1 base and the J gene lost 5 bases, with 12 bases spanning the gap. As DNA, the CDR3 is TGTGCCAGCAGCTTAGTTGTAGACAGAGACAATGAGCAGTTCTTC. Residues: CASSLVVDRDNEQFF.

The chain recombines TRBV4-1 with TRBJ2-7; 8 bases line up with TRBD2. Losses at the gene ends were 5 bases for V and 5 bases for J; bases not matched to a gene: 14. From germline, CDR1 is MGHRA and CDR2 YSYEKL. The CDR3 loop spans 16 amino acids. CDR3 sequence (DNA): TGCGCCAGCAGCACCTGGGGAGGTAGCGGGGTTAACGAGCAGTACTTC. This translates into CASSTWGGSGVNEQYF.

This clone came up once. The chain couples TRBV4-2 to TRBJ2-1, with TRBD2 matching 12 bases. This CDR3 has 19 residues. Germline V gene sequence: CDR1 LGHNA, CDR2 YNFKEQ. V was pared by 0 bases and J by 4 bases, with 10 bases of the junction left unmatched. CDR3: CASSQDLAEGLAGYNEQFF. In DNA, the CDR3 is TGTGCCAGCAGCCAAGATTTGGCTGAGGGACTAGCGGGTTACAATGAGCAGTTCTTC.

CDR3 protein: CATRLSGYEQYF. The CDR3 DNA sequence: TGTGCCACCCGGCTATCGGGATACGAGCAGTACTTC. J is TRBJ2-7 and V is TRBV10-3; a possible D gene is TRBD2 (5 bases). The CDR3 has 12 residues. The germline V gene encodes CDR1 ENHRY and CDR2 SYGVKD. V lost 10 bases, J lost 4 bases, and 14 bases lay in between.

The chain links TRBV5-6 to TRBJ2-7, with 9 positions matching TRBD2. Germline CDR1 is SGHDT and CDR2 is YYEEEE. Trimming cost V 2 bases and J 4 bases; bases outside gene matches: 4. This CDR3 spans 14 amino acids. CDR3 coding DNA: TGTGCCAGCAGCTTTGCTAGCGGGACATACGAGCAGTACTTC. It encodes CASSFASGTYEQYF.

The rearrangement uses TRBV19 and TRBJ2-5; 8 nucleotides match TRBD1. The germline gives CDR1 LNHDA, CDR2 SQIVND (reference sequence). Trimming cost V 3 bases and J 2 bases; bases outside gene matches: 5. The CDR3 is 15 residues long. CDR3 protein: CASSMRQGWQETQYF. The CDR3 coding sequence is TGTGCCAGTAGTATGAGACAGGGGTGGCAAGAGACCCAGTACTTC.

The chain joins TRBV7-7 to TRBJ2-1; a weak D match, TRBD1 (6 bases). Germline CDR1 is SSHAT and CDR2 is FNYEAQ (reference sequence). CDR3 length: 16 amino acids. With 4 bases removed from V and 0 bases from J, the gap between germline ends came to 13 bases. The DNA of the CDR3 is TGTGCCAGCAGCTCCAAGGCAGGGGACTCCTACAATGAGCAGTTCTTC. Its protein product is CASSSKAGDSYNEQFF.

The chain uses TRBV5-4 and TRBJ2-3; 9 bases map to TRBD2. The CDR3 totals 15 residues. Germline values: CDR1 SGHNT, CDR2 YYREEE (reference sequence). V lost 4 bases and J lost 0; bases outside the gene matches: 3. The CDR3 here is CASSPGLASTDTQYF. CDR3 coding DNA: TGTGCCAGCAGCCCGGGACTAGCTAGCACAGATACGCAGTATTTT.

The chain is built from TRBV25-1 and TRBJ2-1, with 14 positions matching TRBD2. V was pared by 3 bases and J by 4 bases, with 8 bases of the junction left unmatched. CDR3 size: 18 residues. CDR1 is MGHDK and CDR2 is SYGVNS in the germline V gene. CDR3 protein: CASSDPGLAGVWYNEQFF. In DNA, the CDR3 is TGTGCCAGCAGTGATCCGGGACTAGCGGGAGTATGGTACAATGAGCAGTTCTTC.